This TCR beta chain was captured in a study of blood T cell repertoires in COVID-19. In the study overall: The analysed material was cDNA or gDNA that came from T cells, B-cell-depleted T cells, or PBMCs.

TCRdb's table, derived via immunoSEQ multiplex PCR, lists solely in-frame clones and lacks some. The sample has some 170,000 clones, about 78% seen once. The CDR3 runs 14 residues. The ends lost 3 bases at V and 0 bases at J; junction bases unmatched: 0. Germline assignment: CDR1 SGDLS and CDR2 YYNGEE. Ages ranged from about 18 to 89 years, with residence in approximately 23 US areas. The source is a woman aged 50 to 65 who had recovered from COVID-19. The rearrangement uses TRBV9 and TRBJ2-3, with TRBD2 identical over 8 bases. Source material: PBMCs or T cells enriched from blood (not recorded which). The CDR3 DNA sequence: TGTGCCAGCAGCGCTAGCGGGAGCACAGATACGCAGTATTTT. Its translation: CASSASGSTDTQYF.